This TCR beta chain derives from a study of brain T cells in children with intractable seizures. General study results and limits: Pre- and post-surgery blood differed in depth, so pre-surgery absences may be undersampling.

A word on this clone: Its antigen is unidentified.

Surgery cases with the highest brain T cell transcript signatures were chosen for sequencing. Pre-surgery treatment included at least one anti-epileptic drug. The method was immunoSEQ multiplex PCR; TCRdb's version includes in-frame clones alone and lacks a portion of them. The table lists roughly 80,000 clones, under 95% of them singletons, with around 25% in the top ten. V shed 4 bases and J 6 bases; nucleotides not matched to a gene: 2. The CDR3 has 14 amino acids. The V gene's germline CDR1 is SGHTA and CDR2 FQGTGA. This chain connects TRBV7-3 to TRBJ2-1; 11 bases fit TRBD2. The starting material was peripheral blood, obtained at surgery. The receptor comes from a girl aged 2-10 years with Rasmussen encephalitis and intractable seizures. CDR3 sequence: CASSSGTSGNEQFF. In DNA form, the CDR3 reads TGTGCCAGCAGCTCCGGGACTAGCGGCAATGAGCAGTTCTTC.